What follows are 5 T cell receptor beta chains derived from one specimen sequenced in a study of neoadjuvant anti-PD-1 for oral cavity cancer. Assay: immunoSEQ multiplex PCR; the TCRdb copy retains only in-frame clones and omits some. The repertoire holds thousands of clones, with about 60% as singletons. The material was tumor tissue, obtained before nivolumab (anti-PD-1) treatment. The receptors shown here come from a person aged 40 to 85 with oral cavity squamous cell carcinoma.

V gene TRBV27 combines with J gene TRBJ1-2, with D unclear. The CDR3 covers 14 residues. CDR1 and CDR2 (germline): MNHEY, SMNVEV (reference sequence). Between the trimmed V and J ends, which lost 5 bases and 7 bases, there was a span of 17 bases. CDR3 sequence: CASSISLEGGGYTF. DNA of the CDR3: TGTGCCAGCAGTATTTCCCTGGAGGGCGGTGGCTACACCTTC.

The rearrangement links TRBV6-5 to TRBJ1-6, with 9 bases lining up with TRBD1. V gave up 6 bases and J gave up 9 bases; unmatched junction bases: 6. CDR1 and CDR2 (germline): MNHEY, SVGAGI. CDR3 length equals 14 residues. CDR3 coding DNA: TGTGCCAGCAGCCGGACAGGGGATGGTTCACCCCTCCACTTT. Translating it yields CASSRTGDGSPLHF.

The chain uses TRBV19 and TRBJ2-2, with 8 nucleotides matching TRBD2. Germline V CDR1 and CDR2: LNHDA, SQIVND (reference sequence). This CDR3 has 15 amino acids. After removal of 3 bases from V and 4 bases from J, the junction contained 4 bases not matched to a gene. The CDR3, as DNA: TGTGCCAGTAGTATGACCAGCGGGGGCACCGGGGAGCTGTTTTTT. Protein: CASSMTSGGTGELFF.

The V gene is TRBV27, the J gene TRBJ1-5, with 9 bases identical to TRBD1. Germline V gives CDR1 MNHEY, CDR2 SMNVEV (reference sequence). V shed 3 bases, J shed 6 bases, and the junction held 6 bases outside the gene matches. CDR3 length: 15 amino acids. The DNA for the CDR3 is TGTGCCAGCAGTTTTGGACAGGGGATAGGTCAGCCCCAGCATTTT. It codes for CASSFGQGIGQPQHF.

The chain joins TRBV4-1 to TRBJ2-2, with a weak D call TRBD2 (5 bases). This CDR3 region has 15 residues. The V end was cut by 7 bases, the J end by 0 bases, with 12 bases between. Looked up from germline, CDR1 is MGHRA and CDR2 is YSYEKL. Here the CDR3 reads CASTRDFANTGELFF. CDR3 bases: TGCGCCAGCACACGGGATTTCGCGAACACCGGGGAGCTGTTTTTT.